The text below deals with one T cell receptor (beta chain). The Seattle site enrolled patients during active infection and followed them longitudinally. In the study's own analysis: The assay estimated nucleated cells by amplifying reference gene primers. Method: immunoSEQ multiplex PCR; TCRdb's copy keeps in-frame clones and lacks some. D and trimming were read from the DNA, whereas the V and J calls and clone size are those reported in that table. This sample has fewer than 300,000 clones; roughly 84% occur once, and the top ten carry 0.87%. The sample originates from a study of blood T cell repertoires in COVID-19. Study overall: Donors in the United States, Italy and Spain gave samples during acute or convalescent COVID-19. PBMCs, B-cell-depleted T cells, or T cells provided the cDNA or gDNA that made up the material.

Germline CDR1 and CDR2: LNHDA and SQIVND (reference sequence). V shed 5 bases, J shed 4 bases, and the junction held 6 bases outside the gene matches. The CDR3 loop spans 15 amino acids. The rearrangement uses TRBV19 and TRBJ2-5; 11 bases match TRBD1. Material for sequencing was peripheral blood. This clonotype was obtained from a human donor with COVID-19, enrolled during active disease. The donor label of this sample is uncertain. This chain's CDR3 is CASSVGTGGGETQYF. In DNA, the CDR3 is TGTGCCAGTAGTGTCGGGACAGGGGGAGGAGAGACCCAGTACTTC.